This T cell receptor beta chain came from a study of regulatory T cells in long-lasting Graves disease. Noted time point: newly diagnosed GD, antithyroid drugs for less than 3 months. Generation of the TCR library employed RNA extracted from PBMCs. The germline V gene encodes CDR1 SGDLS and CDR2 YYNGEE. J was trimmed by 8 bases and V by 0 bases; bases with no gene match: 4. The CDR3 contains 13 residues. In building TCR beta libraries, iRepertoire HTBI primers were used together with Arm-PCR of CDR3 regions. TCRdb reprocessed the multiplex PCR reads with MiXCR, giving one entry per CDR3 protein. The table shows roughly 420,000 distinct CDR3 sequences, with about 14% occurring only once. This sample was also put to use in a study of T cells in Graves' hyperthyroidism and ophthalmopathy.

The chain is built from TRBV9 and TRBJ1-2; 7 nucleotides line up with TRBD1. The sequences come from peripheral blood mononuclear cells (PBMCs), collected at new diagnosis, from a patient treated with antithyroid drugs. The sequence came from a woman in her fifties or sixties with Graves disease. This chain's CDR3 is CASSVETGIGYTF. The CDR3 nucleotides read TGTGCCAGCAGCGTAGAGACAGGGATCGGCTACACCTTC.